The T cell receptor (beta chain) under discussion was sequenced for a study of blood T cell repertoires in COVID-19. About the study: Material from acute and convalescent COVID-19 was sourced from the United States, Italy and Spain. Sample material is recorded as cDNA or gDNA derived from T cells, B-cell-depleted T cells, or PBMCs.

Original analysis: How many nucleated cells were present was estimated from reference gene primer amplification. Only in-frame clones appear in the TCRdb table, and some are missing; sequencing was by immunoSEQ multiplex PCR. D and trimming come from the DNA, and the V and J calls and clone size come from that table. The sample shows more than 200,000 clones, approximately 91% of them seen only once. The ends lost 0 bases at V and 3 bases at J; junction bases unmatched: 14. CDR3 length: 18 residues. The V gene's germline CDR1 is SGHRS and CDR2 YFSETQ. Material: peripheral blood. This TCR derives from a woman aged 60-70 years with acute or convalescent COVID-19. The V and J genes are TRBV5-1 and TRBJ1-1; 7 bases line up with TRBD1. Here the CDR3 DNA reads TGCGCCAGCAGCTTGGCGGGCCAGGGGGTATTCTTGGACACTGAAGCTTTCTTT. Translation: CASSLAGQGVFLDTEAFF.